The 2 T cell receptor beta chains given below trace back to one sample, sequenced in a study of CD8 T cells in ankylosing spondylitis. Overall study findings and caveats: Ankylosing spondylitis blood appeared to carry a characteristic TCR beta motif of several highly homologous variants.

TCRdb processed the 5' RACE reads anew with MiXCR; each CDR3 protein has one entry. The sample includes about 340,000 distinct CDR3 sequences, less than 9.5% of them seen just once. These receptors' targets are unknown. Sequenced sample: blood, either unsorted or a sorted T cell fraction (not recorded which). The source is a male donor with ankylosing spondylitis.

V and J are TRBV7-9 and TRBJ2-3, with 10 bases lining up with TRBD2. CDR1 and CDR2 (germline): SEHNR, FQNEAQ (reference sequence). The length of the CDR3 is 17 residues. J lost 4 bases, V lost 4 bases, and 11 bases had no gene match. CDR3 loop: CASSSPLLAGASDTQYF. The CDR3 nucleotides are TGTGCCAGCAGCTCACCGCTTCTAGCGGGAGCGTCAGATACGCAGTATTTT.

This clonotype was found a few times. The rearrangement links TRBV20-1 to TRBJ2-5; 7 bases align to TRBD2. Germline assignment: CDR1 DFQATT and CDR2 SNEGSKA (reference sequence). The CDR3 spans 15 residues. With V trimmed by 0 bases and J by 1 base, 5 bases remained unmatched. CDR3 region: CSARDPSGAQETQYF. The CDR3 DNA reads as TGCAGTGCTAGAGATCCTAGCGGAGCCCAAGAGACCCAGTACTTC.